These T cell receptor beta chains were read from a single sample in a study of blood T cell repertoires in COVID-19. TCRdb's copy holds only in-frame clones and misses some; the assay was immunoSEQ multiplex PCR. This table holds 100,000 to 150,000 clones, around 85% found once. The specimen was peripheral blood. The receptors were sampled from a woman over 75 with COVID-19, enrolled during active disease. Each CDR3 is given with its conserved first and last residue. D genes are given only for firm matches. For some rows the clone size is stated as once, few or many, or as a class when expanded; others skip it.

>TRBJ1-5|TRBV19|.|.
TGTGCCAGTAGTATTGATACATCCGATAGCAATCAGCCCCAGCATTTT
CASSIDTSDSNQPQHF
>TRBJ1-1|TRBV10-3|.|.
TGTGCCATCAGTGAGTCGAATCCTTCGCGGTACACTGAAGCTTTCTTT
CAISESNPSRYTEAFF
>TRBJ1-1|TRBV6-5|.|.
TGTGCCAGCAGTCCCCAGGCAGGGATGAACACTGAAGCTTTCTTT
CASSPQAGMNTEAFF
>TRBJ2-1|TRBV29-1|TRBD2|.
TGCAGCGAAGGGGCTAGCGGCTACAATGAGCAGTTCTTC
CSEGASGYNEQFF
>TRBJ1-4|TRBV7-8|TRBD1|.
TGTGCCAGCAGCAAAGACAGGGGTGCTAATGAAAAACTGTTTTTT
CASSKDRGANEKLFF
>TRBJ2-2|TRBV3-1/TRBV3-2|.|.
TGTGCCAGCAGGCAAGCTGCTAGCGACACCGGGGAGCTGTTTTTT
CASRQAASDTGELFF
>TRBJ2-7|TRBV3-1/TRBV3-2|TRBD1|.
TGTGCCAGCAGCCAAGGGGGGACCGGGACAGGAGGGGCCTACGAGCAGTACTTC
CASSQGGTGTGGAYEQYF
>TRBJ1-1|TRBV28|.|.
TGTGCCGGTTCCGGGGGGCCCACTGAAGCTTTCTTT
CAGSGGPTEAFF
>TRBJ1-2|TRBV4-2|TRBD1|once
TGTGCCAGCAGCCAAGATCGAGGGGGCTTTAAGTATGGCTACACCTTC
CASSQDRGGFKYGYTF
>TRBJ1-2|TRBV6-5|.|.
TGTGCCAGCAGGAACAGGGTGGATAACTATGGCTACACCTTC
CASRNRVDNYGYTF
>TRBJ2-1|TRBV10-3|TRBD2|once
TGTGCCATCCAAGCGGGAGGGGACTACAATGAGCAGTTCTTC
CAIQAGGDYNEQFF
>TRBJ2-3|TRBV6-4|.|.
TGTGCCAGCAGTTCCGGGACTGGCACAGATACGCAGTATTTT
CASSSGTGTDTQYF
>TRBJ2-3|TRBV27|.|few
TGTGCCAGCAGTCCGCGCGGGCGACTACCTCCAGTTGGCACAGATACGCAGTATTTT
CASSPRGRLPPVGTDTQYF
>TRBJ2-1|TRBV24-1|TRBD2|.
TGTGCCACCAGTGCCACCGGGACTAGCGGCTACTACAATGAGCAGTTCTTC
CATSATGTSGYYNEQFF
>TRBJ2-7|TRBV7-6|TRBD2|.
TGTGCCAGCAGCCCTAGAGCGGGGAGCTCCTACGAGCAGTACTTC
CASSPRAGSSYEQYF
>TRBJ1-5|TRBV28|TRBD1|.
TGTGCCAGCCGGACCGGACAGGGGATCTTTCAGCCCCAGCATTTT
CASRTGQGIFQPQHF
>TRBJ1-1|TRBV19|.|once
TGTGCCAGTAGTATCGGGGGGAGGGGGATATCGAGGAACACTGAAGCTTTCTTT
CASSIGGRGISRNTEAFF
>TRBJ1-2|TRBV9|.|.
TGTGCCAGCAGCTCTCAGACAGGCTCCTATGGCTACACCTTC
CASSSQTGSYGYTF
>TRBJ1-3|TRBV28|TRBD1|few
TGTGCCAGCAGTTTATTGATAGGGCAGGACAGGAATGGAAACACCATATATTTT
CASSLLIGQDRNGNTIYF
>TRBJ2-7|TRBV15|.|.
TGTGCCACCAGCAGAGACGGGAGCTCCTACGAGCAGTACTTC
CATSRDGSSYEQYF
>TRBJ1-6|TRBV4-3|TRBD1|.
TGCGCCAGCAGCGGGACAGGAGATTCACCCCTCCACTTT
CASSGTGDSPLHF
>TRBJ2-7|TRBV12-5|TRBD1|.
TGTGCTAGTGGTTTGGCAGAACTCCCGGACAGGGCCCTTTATTCCTACGAGCAGTACTTC
CASGLAELPDRALYSYEQYF
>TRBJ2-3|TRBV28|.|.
TGTGCCAGCAGTTTAGGGGTGCGGGACGGGGATACGCAGTATTTT
CASSLGVRDGDTQYF
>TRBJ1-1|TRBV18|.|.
TGTGCCAGCTCACCGGGCGTTTTGATGAACACTGAAGCTTTCTTT
CASSPGVLMNTEAFF
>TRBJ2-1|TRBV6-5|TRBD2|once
TGTGCCAGCAGTTACTCGGCGGGAGCGCTGTTCTTC
CASSYSAGALFF
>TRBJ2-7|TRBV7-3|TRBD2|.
TGTGCCAGCAGCTTAACGGGAGCGGGAGGGAACGAGCAGTACTTC
CASSLTGAGGNEQYF
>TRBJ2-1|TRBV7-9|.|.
TGTGCCAGCAGCTTACCTCCTAGCAATGAGCAGTTCTTC
CASSLPPSNEQFF
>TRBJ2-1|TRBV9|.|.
TGTGCCAGCAGCGTTGAGTATACCCCCCATGAGCAGTTCTTC
CASSVEYTPHEQFF
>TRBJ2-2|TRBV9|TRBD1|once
TGTGCCAGCAGCCCGCACAGGGGGCAGGGCGGGGAGCTGTTTTTT
CASSPHRGQGGELFF
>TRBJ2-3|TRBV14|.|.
TGTGCCAGCAGCCAAGGAGGGAACACAGATACGCAGTATTTT
CASSQGGNTDTQYF
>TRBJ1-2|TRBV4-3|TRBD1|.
TGCGCCAGCAGCCAAGTCCAGGGGGAAGGCTATGGCTACACCTTC
CASSQVQGEGYGYTF
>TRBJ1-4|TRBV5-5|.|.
TGTGCCAGCAGTTTCCAAACGCCACAGGGAGGGTTAGGTGAAAAACTGTTTTTT
CASSFQTPQGGLGEKLFF
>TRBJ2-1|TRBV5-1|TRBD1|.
TGCGCCAGCAGCGCGTACAGGGGCTTCTACAATGAGCAGTTCTTC
CASSAYRGFYNEQFF
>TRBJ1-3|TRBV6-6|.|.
TGTGCCAGCAGTTACTCGAAGTCAGTTGGAAACACCATATATTTT
CASSYSKSVGNTIYF
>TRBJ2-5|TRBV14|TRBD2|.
TGTGCCAGCAGCCAGTTTTCGGGACTAGCGGGAGGCAGGCAAGAGACCCAGTACTTC
CASSQFSGLAGGRQETQYF
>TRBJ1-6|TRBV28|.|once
.
CASSSGQGGSSYNSPLHF
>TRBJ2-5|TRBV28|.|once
TGTGCCAGCACCCCGGGTCGACAAGAGACCCAGTACTTC
CASTPGRQETQYF
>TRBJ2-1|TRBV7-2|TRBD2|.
TGTGCCAGCAGCTTAAATCCTAGCGGGGTCAATGAGCAGTTCTTC
CASSLNPSGVNEQFF
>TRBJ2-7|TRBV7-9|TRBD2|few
TGTGCCAGCAGCTTAGTACTAGCGGGAGGGTACGAGCAGTACTTC
CASSLVLAGGYEQYF
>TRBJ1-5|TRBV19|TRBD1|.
TGTGCCAGTACTAGGACAGGGGGAACCAGGGGCCAGCCCCAGCATTTT
CASTRTGGTRGQPQHF
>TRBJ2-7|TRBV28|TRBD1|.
TGTGCCAGCACCGTGGCCAGGGGGAACTCCTACGAGCAGTACTTC
CASTVARGNSYEQYF
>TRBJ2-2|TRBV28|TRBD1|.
TGTGCCAGCAGTTTATATGGGACAGGGGTTGCCGGGGAGCTGTTTTTT
CASSLYGTGVAGELFF